Following are 32 T cell receptor beta chains from one sample sequenced in a study of CD8 T cells in ankylosing spondylitis. General observations from the study: Typical of ankylosing spondylitis blood, it appeared, was a TCR beta motif of under 10 highly homologous variants.

Their recognized antigens are unknown. TCRdb independently ran MiXCR on the 5' RACE reads; one entry per CDR3 protein. The table has around 480,000 distinct CDR3 sequences, roughly 17% seen once. The sample comprised blood, either unsorted or a sorted T cell fraction (not recorded which). The source is a male donor with ankylosing spondylitis.

This clonotype was seen a handful of times. The gene calls are TRBV20-1 and TRBJ2-3, with 15 bases matching TRBD2. There are 16 residues in the CDR3. Germline V gene lookup returns CDR1 DFQATT and CDR2 SNEGSKA (reference sequence). V shed 6 bases and J 2 bases; nucleotides not matched to a gene: 6. CDR3 sequence (DNA): TGCAGTGCCCCGGGACTAGCGGGAGGCCTCACAGATACGCAGTATTTT. This sequence encodes CSAPGLAGGLTDTQYF.

The chain couples TRBV6-5 to TRBJ2-7; 8 bases agree with TRBD2. V lost 2 bases to trimming and J lost 9 bases; unmatched junction nucleotides: 3. Germline CDR1 is MNHEY and CDR2 is SVGAGI. The CDR3 is 12 amino acids. The CDR3 sequence: CASSYGGTRQYF. Here the CDR3 DNA reads TGTGCCAGCAGTTACGGAGGGACTAGGCAGTACTTC.

The genes are TRBV6-5 and TRBJ2-7; the match to TRBD2 covers 11 bases. Germline-derived CDR1 and CDR2 are MNHEY and SVGAGI. J was trimmed by 6 bases and V by 2 bases; bases with no gene match: 12. CDR3 length equals 17 residues. The CDR3 DNA reads as TGTGCCAGCAGTTACGGGTTTATAGCGGGAGGGCCAAGCGAGCAGTACTTC. Protein sequence: CASSYGFIAGGPSEQYF.

J is TRBJ2-5 and V is TRBV21-1; the table gives TRBD1 as D, unverified against the DNA. TRBV21-1 is a pseudogene segment. The CDR3 runs 16 residues. This chain's CDR3 is CASSKARQGRGETQYF. CDR3 nucleotides: TGTGCCAGCAGCAAAGCCCGACAGGGTAGGGGGGAGACCCAGTACTTC.

This clonotype was detected only a few times. This chain joins TRBV28 and TRBJ2-4, with D possibly TRBD1 on 6 matching bases. Germline assignment: CDR1 MDHEN and CDR2 SYDVKM. V dropped 5 bases and J dropped 2 bases, with 16 bases sitting between them. The CDR3 extends over 16 amino acids. CDR3 sequence reads: CASSLLTGISKNIQYF. CDR3 in DNA: TGTGCCAGCAGTCTTTTAACAGGGATTTCCAAAAACATTCAGTACTTC.

This clonotype was picked up a small number of times. CDR3 residues: CASSLIWTGGAYEQYF. The CDR3 region has the DNA TGTGCCAGCAGCTTAATTTGGACAGGAGGCGCCTACGAGCAGTACTTC. J is TRBJ2-7 and V is TRBV7-2; TRBD1 agrees at 7 bases. Germline CDR1 SGHTA, CDR2 FQGNSA. The trim removed 2 bases at V and 2 bases at J, leaving 9 bases unmatched. The CDR3 has 16 amino acids.

CDR3 in amino acids: CASSLARSARGQYF. CDR3 DNA sequence: TGTGCCAGCAGTTTAGCAAGATCTGCCCGGGGGCAGTACTTC. The chain recombines TRBV6-5 with TRBJ2-7; D possibly corresponds to TRBD2 (5 bases). Germline assignment: CDR1 MNHEY and CDR2 SVGAGI. The CDR3 extends over 14 amino acids. Trimming removed 4 bases from V and 9 bases from J, with 19 bases in between.

The chain joins TRBV28 to TRBJ2-3; D is perhaps TRBD2 (5 bases). V dropped 8 bases and J dropped 7 bases, with 16 bases sitting between them. Germline values: CDR1 MDHEN, CDR2 SYDVKM. The CDR3 is 13 residues long. CDR3 in DNA: TGTGCCAGCCGTGCGGACCCGGGATATACGCAGTATTTT. It translates to CASRADPGYTQYF.

In its sample, this clonotype was seen many times. The chain couples TRBV5-1 to TRBJ1-1; unclear D gene. V lost 4 bases and J lost 1, with 14 bases in between. Germline values: CDR1 SGHRS, CDR2 YFSETQ. The CDR3 has 15 residues. CDR3 nucleotides: TGCGCCAGCAGCGGAGGCGCGGCCAAGAACACTGAAGCTTTCTTT. As protein: CASSGGAAKNTEAFF.

This clonotype was seen a handful of times. V gene TRBV2 combines with J gene TRBJ2-1; 11 nucleotides match TRBD1. Trimming at V came to 6 bases and at J to 5 bases, leaving 6 bases not matched to a gene. The germline V gene has CDR1 SNHLY and CDR2 FYNNEI. This CDR3 comprises 15 residues. The DNA for the CDR3 is TGTGCCAGCAGGGCCGGGACAGGGGGGAACAATGAGCAGTTCTTC. Its protein product is CASRAGTGGNNEQFF.

This clonotype was seen a few times. This chain joins TRBV25-1 and TRBJ2-3, with D perhaps TRBD2 (6 bases). This CDR3 region has 16 residues. The V end lost 5 bases, the J end lost 5 bases, and 20 bases lay between the germline ends. Looked up from germline, CDR1 is MGHDK and CDR2 is SYGVNS. CDR3 in amino acids: CASSKATSPPVDTQYF. The CDR3 DNA reads as TGTGCCAGCAGTAAAGCCACTAGCCCACCGGTAGATACGCAGTATTTT. Supplemented by reference TRBV25-1 and TRBJ2-3, the full variable domain reads EADIYQTPRYLVIGTGKKITLECSQTMGHDKMYWYQQDPGMELHLIHYSYGVNSTEKGDLSSESTVSRIRTEHFPLTLESARPSHTSQYLCASSKATSPPVDTQYFGPGTRLTVL.

The CDR3 loop is CASSRRTGLQNSYEQYF. CDR3 nucleotide sequence: TGTGCCAGCAGTCGAAGAACGGGACTCCAAAACTCCTACGAGCAGTACTTC. The chain combines TRBV28 with TRBJ2-7; perhaps TRBD2 as D (6 bases). Germline CDR1 MDHEN, CDR2 SYDVKM. The length of the CDR3 is 17 residues. The V end was cut by 5 bases, the J end by 0 bases, with 20 bases between.

There are a few counts of this clonotype. The chain links TRBV3-1 to TRBJ2-1, with TRBD1 matching over 7 bases. This CDR3 has 15 amino acids. The V gene's germline CDR1 is LGHDT and CDR2 YNNKEL (reference sequence). V dropped 5 bases and J dropped 10; count of bases not matched to a gene: 14. In nucleotides, the CDR3 is TGTGCCAGCAGCTTAACGTCCACAGGGGTCGGAGAGCAGTTCTTC. It translates to CASSLTSTGVGEQFF.

This clonotype was detected only a few times. The gene calls are TRBV4-2 and TRBJ1-2, with 9 bases aligning to TRBD1. Germline CDR1 LGHNA, CDR2 YNFKEQ. Trimming at V came to 3 bases and at J to 6 bases, leaving 2 bases not matched to a gene. This CDR3 region has 13 residues. DNA for the CDR3: TGTGCCAGCAGCCAGACAGGGGGGAATGGCTACACCTTC. Its protein product is CASSQTGGNGYTF.

The chain couples TRBV6-1 to TRBJ2-3; D unclear. Trimming cost V 5 bases and J 8 bases, with 11 bases left between them. The CDR3 runs 12 residues. The germline V gene has CDR1 MNHNS and CDR2 SASEGT. Here the CDR3 reads CASSPQGRTQYF. CDR3 DNA: TGTGCCAGCAGTCCGCAAGGGCGTACGCAGTATTTT.

This chain connects TRBV30 to TRBJ1-5; D might be TRBD1 (5 bases). With 3 bases removed from V and 7 bases from J, the gap between germline ends came to 16 bases. This CDR3 comprises 14 residues. Germline V gene data show CDR1 as GTSNPN and CDR2 as SVGIG (reference sequence). The CDR3: CAWSISRAGQPQHF. Here the CDR3 DNA reads TGTGCCTGGAGCATTAGCAGGGCTGGCCAGCCCCAGCATTTT.

V and J are TRBV15 and TRBJ2-4; a possible D gene is TRBD2 (7 bases). The germline V gene encodes CDR1 LNHNV and CDR2 YYDKDF (reference sequence). Trimming stripped 1 base from V and 6 bases from J, with 19 bases between. The CDR3 runs to 17 residues. DNA of the CDR3: TGTGCCACCAGCAGAGGCCCCGTGGCGGGGGCGGGAAACATTCAGTACTTC. Translating it yields CATSRGPVAGAGNIQYF.

V is TRBV4-2 and J is TRBJ2-1; 13 bases are shared with TRBD2. After removal of 4 bases from V and 0 bases from J, the junction contained 6 bases not matched to a gene. The germline gives CDR1 LGHNA, CDR2 YNFKEQ. This CDR3 is 18 amino acids long. The DNA for the CDR3 is TGTGCCAGCAGCCCTTATTGGACTAGCGGGAGCTCCTACAATGAGCAGTTCTTC. Translation: CASSPYWTSGSSYNEQFF.

This clonotype was detected only a few times. The V gene is TRBV24-1, the J gene TRBJ2-1; D unresolved. Trimming pared 0 bases from V and 4 bases from J, leaving 6 bases between. Germline V gives CDR1 KGHDR, CDR2 SFDVKD. CDR3 length equals 14 residues. The CDR3 spells CATSDLVSYNEQFF. The CDR3 DNA follows: TGTGCCACCAGTGATTTGGTCTCTTACAATGAGCAGTTCTTC.

This clonotype has a count of ten or more. This rearrangement joins TRBV12-3 or TRBV12-4 to TRBJ2-7; the match to TRBD1 covers 8 bases. The V gene end was trimmed by 5 bases and the J gene end by 6 bases; junction bases not matched to a gene: 15. This CDR3 comprises 16 residues. The CDR3 protein is CASSPQIGQGNLEQYF. The CDR3 nucleotides read TGTGCCAGCAGTCCTCAAATCGGACAGGGAAACCTCGAGCAGTACTTC.

The chain joins TRBV7-3 to TRBJ2-2; a possible D gene is TRBD2 (6 bases). The germline V and J ends were trimmed by 0 bases and 6 bases, with 14 bases remaining between them. Germline V gene lookup returns CDR1 SGHTA and CDR2 FQGTGA. The CDR3 totals 16 residues. CDR3 region: CASSLTSGRKAGELFF. As DNA, the CDR3 is TGTGCCAGCAGCTTAACTAGCGGAAGAAAAGCCGGGGAGCTGTTTTTT.

This clonotype was seen at least ten times. The chain employs TRBV11-2 and TRBJ2-3, with 13 nucleotides matching TRBD2. Germline CDR1 is SGHAT and CDR2 is FQNNGV. CDR3 length: 18 amino acids. V lost 5 bases, J lost 0 bases, and 8 bases stayed unmatched. The CDR3 here is CASSATGTSGTSTDTQYF. CDR3 sequence (DNA): TGTGCCAGCAGCGCTACCGGGACTAGCGGGACTAGCACAGATACGCAGTATTTT.

The chain employs TRBV15 and TRBJ2-3, with D unresolved. This CDR3 has 14 residues. The germline V gene has CDR1 LNHNV and CDR2 YYDKDF (reference sequence). Trimming pared 0 bases from V and 1 base from J, leaving 5 bases between. CDR3 sequence (DNA): TGTGCCACCAGCAGAGACGCGGGCACAGATACGCAGTATTTT. This gives the protein CATSRDAGTDTQYF.

This clonotype was observed a handful of times. The chain is built from TRBV7-3 and TRBJ2-1; 7 nucleotides align to TRBD2. Germline V lookup: CDR1 SGHTA, CDR2 FQGTGA. V trimming: 3 bases; J trimming: 4 bases; junction bases outside the gene matches: 6. The CDR3 covers 15 residues. CDR3 in amino acids: CASSFSGLGYNEQFF. CDR3 nucleotide sequence: TGTGCCAGCAGCTTTAGCGGGTTAGGATACAATGAGCAGTTCTTC.

As regards this clonotype: An end of the junction does not agree with germline; a read error may underlie this. J is TRBJ1-1 and V is TRBV20-1; maybe TRBD1 (6 bases). The CDR3 has 18 residues. From germline, CDR1 is DFQATT and CDR2 SNEGSKA (reference sequence). The CDR3 loop is CCALAPGQLMSRNTEAFF. Written as DNA, the CDR3 is TGCTGTGCCCTGGCTCCGGGACAACTAATGTCTCGGAACACTGAAGCTTTCTTT.

This clonotype turned up a few times. The V gene is TRBV24-1, the J gene TRBJ2-3, with D possibly being TRBD1 (6 bases). The V end was cut by 7 bases, the J end by 6 bases, with 16 bases between. The germline gives CDR1 KGHDR, CDR2 SFDVKD. This CDR3 is 14 amino acids long. The CDR3 loop is CATRPGHLEDTQYF. DNA of the CDR3: TGTGCCACCAGGCCGGGACACCTCGAGGATACGCAGTATTTT.

This clonotype was recorded only once. CDR3 sequence: CASSQDYKGNTEAFF. The CDR3 coding sequence is TGCGCCAGCAGCCAAGACTACAAGGGTAACACTGAAGCTTTCTTT. V gene TRBV4-3 combines with J gene TRBJ1-1; no definite D call. Between the trimmed V and J ends, which lost 0 bases and 2 bases, there was a span of 10 bases. CDR3 size: 15 residues. CDR1 and CDR2 from the germline V gene are LGHNA and YSLEER.

This chain connects TRBV4-1 to TRBJ2-1; TRBD2 matches at 8 bases. Germline CDR1 is MGHRA and CDR2 is YSYEKL. The CDR3 has 14 residues. Unmatched junction bases numbered 9, after V lost 11 bases and J lost 3 bases. The CDR3 loop is CASRGDYNYNEQFF. For the CDR3, the DNA is TGCGCCTCGCGGGGGGACTACAACTACAATGAGCAGTTCTTC.

This clonotype has a count of ten or more. The chain combines TRBV20-1 with TRBJ2-1; a weak D match, TRBD2 (6 bases). With 1 base removed from V and 1 base from J, the gap between germline ends came to 11 bases. CDR1 and CDR2 (germline): DFQATT, SNEGSKA (reference sequence). The CDR3 length is 15 residues. The CDR3 sequence: CSARGGTRSYNEQFF. CDR3 in DNA: TGCAGTGCTAGAGGTGGGACTCGATCCTACAATGAGCAGTTCTTC.

This clonotype came up a few times. This chain joins TRBV5-1 and TRBJ1-1; TRBD1 is a possible D gene (6 bases). CDR3 length equals 14 residues. CDR1 is SGHRS and CDR2 is YFSETQ in the germline V gene. V lost 6 bases and J 1 base, leaving 13 bases between the germline ends. CDR3 region: CASMGGGGNTEAFF. The CDR3 DNA reads TGCGCCAGCATGGGAGGGGGAGGGAACACTGAAGCTTTCTTT.

This clonotype was counted only a few times. The chain couples TRBV24-1 to TRBJ1-5, with TRBD1 identical over 10 bases. The CDR3 extends over 16 amino acids. Germline loops: CDR1 KGHDR, CDR2 SFDVKD. Trimming at V came to 6 bases and at J to 7 bases, leaving 11 bases not matched to a gene. CDR3 in DNA: TGTGCCACCAGTCCTAAGGACAGGGGGTTGGGGCAGCCCCAGCATTTT. This encodes CATSPKDRGLGQPQHF.

This clonotype was observed a few times. This chain uses TRBV7-9 with TRBJ2-1; D might be TRBD1 or TRBD2, each matching 5 bases. CDR1 SEHNR and CDR2 FQNEAQ come from the germline V gene (reference sequence). The CDR3 has 13 residues. The V end was cut by 3 bases, the J end by 11 bases, with 14 bases between. The CDR3 DNA reads TGTGCCAGCAGCTTCGAGGTCGGGGCAAAGCAGTTCTTC. Its protein product is CASSFEVGAKQFF.